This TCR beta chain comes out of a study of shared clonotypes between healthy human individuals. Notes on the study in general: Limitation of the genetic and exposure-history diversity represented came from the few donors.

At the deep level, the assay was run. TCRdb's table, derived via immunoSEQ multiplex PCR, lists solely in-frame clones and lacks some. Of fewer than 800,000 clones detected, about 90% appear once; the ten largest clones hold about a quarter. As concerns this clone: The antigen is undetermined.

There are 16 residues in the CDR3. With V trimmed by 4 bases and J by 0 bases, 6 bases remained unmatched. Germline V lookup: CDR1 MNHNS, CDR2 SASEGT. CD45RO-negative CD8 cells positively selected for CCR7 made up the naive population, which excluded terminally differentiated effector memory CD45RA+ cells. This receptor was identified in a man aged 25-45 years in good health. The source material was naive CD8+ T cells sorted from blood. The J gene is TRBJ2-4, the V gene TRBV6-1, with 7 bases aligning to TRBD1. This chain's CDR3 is CASSAYRGLAKNIQYF. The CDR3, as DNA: TGTGCCAGCAGTGCATACAGGGGATTAGCCAAAAACATTCAGTACTTC.